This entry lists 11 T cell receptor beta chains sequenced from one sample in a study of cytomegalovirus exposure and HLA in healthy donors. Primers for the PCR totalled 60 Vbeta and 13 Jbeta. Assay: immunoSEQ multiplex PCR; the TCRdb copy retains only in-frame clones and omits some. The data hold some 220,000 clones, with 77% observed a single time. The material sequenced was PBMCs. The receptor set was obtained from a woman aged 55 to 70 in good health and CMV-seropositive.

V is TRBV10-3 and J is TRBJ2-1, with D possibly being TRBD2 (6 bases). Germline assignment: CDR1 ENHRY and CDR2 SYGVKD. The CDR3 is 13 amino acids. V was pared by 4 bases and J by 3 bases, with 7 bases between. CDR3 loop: CAISGGVYNEQFF. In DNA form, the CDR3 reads TGTGCCATCAGTGGGGGGGTCTACAATGAGCAGTTCTTC.

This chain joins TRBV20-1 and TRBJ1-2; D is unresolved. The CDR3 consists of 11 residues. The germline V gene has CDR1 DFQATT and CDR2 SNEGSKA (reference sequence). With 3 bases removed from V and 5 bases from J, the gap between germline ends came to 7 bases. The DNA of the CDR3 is TGCAGTGCTAGTAGCAGATATGGCTACACCTTC. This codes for CSASSRYGYTF.

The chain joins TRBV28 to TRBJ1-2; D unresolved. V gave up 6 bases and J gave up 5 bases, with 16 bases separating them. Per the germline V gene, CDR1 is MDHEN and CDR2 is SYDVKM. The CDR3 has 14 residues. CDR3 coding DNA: TGTGCCAGCAGGAGCCCCGCAGAGGAGTATGGCTACACCTTC. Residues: CASRSPAEEYGYTF.

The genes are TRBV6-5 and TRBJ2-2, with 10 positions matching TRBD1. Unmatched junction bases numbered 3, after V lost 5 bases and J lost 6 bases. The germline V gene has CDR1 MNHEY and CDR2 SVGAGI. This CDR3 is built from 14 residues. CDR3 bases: TGTGCCAGCAGTCGGGACAGGGGAGCCGGGGAGCTGTTTTTT. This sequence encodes CASSRDRGAGELFF.

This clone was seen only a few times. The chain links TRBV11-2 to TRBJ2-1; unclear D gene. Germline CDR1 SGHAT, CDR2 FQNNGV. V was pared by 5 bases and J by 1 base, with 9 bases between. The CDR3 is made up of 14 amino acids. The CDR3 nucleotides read TGTGCCAGCAGCCCTACTGATTCCTACAATGAGCAGTTCTTC. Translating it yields CASSPTDSYNEQFF. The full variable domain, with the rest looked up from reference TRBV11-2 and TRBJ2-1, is EAGVAQSPRYKIIEKRQSVAFWCNPISGHATLYWYQQILGQGPKLLIQFQNNGVVDDSQLPKDRFSAERLKGVDSTLKIQPAKLEDSAVYLCASSPTDSYNEQFFGPGTRLTVL.

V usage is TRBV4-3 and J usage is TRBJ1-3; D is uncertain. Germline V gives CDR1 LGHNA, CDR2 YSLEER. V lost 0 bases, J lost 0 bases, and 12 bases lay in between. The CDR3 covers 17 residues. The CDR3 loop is CASSQEGRLSSGNTIYF. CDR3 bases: TGCGCCAGCAGCCAAGAGGGCAGGCTGAGCTCTGGAAACACCATATATTTT.

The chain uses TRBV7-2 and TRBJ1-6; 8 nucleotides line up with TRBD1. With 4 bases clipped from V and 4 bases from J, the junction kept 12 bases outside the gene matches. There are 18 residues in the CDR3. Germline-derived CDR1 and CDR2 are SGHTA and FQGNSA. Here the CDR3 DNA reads TGTGCCAGCAGCTCCCCGGCAGGGGGCCTTCCTTATAATTCACCCCTCCACTTT. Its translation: CASSSPAGGLPYNSPLHF.

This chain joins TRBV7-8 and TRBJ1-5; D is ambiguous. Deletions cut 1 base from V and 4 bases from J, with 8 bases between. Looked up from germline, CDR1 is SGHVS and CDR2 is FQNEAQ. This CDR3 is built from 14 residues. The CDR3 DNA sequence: TGTGCCAGCAGCTTAGGGGCGGGGAATCAGCCCCAGCATTTT. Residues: CASSLGAGNQPQHF.

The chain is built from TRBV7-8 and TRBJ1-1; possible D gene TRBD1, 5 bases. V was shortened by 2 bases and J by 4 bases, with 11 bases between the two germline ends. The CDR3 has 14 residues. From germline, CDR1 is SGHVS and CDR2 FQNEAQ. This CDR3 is CASSLYRGITEAFF. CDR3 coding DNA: TGTGCCAGCAGCTTATATAGGGGAATCACTGAAGCTTTCTTT.

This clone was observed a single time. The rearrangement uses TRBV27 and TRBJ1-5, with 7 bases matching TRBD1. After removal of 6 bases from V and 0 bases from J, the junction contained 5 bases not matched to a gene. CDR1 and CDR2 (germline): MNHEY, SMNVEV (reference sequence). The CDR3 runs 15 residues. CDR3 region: CASSSGQISNQPQHF. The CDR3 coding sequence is TGTGCCAGCAGCTCGGGACAGATTAGCAATCAGCCCCAGCATTTT.

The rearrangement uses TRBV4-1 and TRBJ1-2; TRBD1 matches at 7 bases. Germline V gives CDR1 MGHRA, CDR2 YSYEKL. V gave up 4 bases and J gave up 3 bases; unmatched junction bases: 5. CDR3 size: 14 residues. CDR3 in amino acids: CASSRNTGDYGYTF. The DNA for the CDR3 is TGCGCCAGCAGCCGGAATACAGGGGACTATGGCTACACCTTC.